Following are 29 T cell receptor beta chains from one sample sequenced in a study of regulatory T cells in long-lasting Graves disease. Documented time point: newly diagnosed GD, antithyroid drugs for less than 3 months. Isolated PBMC RNA provided the starting material for the TCR library. Arm-PCR of CDR3 regions and iRepertoire HTBI primers were the basis on which TCR beta libraries were built. TCRdb itself ran the multiplex PCR reads through MiXCR, one entry per CDR3 protein. The repertoire consists of about 440,000 distinct CDR3 sequences, with 14% to 15% occurring once and the leading ten covering roughly 17%. The sample was also reused in another study, on T cells in Graves' hyperthyroidism and ophthalmopathy.

This material consisted of peripheral blood mononuclear cells (PBMCs), taken at new diagnosis, from a patient treated with antithyroid drugs. Receptor source: a woman in her twenties or thirties with Graves disease.

The chain employs TRBV20-1 and TRBJ2-7; possible D gene TRBD2, 5 bases. Germline V gene lookup returns CDR1 DFQATT and CDR2 SNEGSKA (reference sequence). The CDR3 has 15 amino acids. Trimming stripped 6 bases from V and 1 base from J, with 19 bases between. The CDR3 loop is CSAPSVGSYSYEQYF. In nucleotides, the CDR3 is TGCAGTGCCCCTTCTGTGGGGAGCTATTCCTACGAGCAGTACTTC.

This clonotype was counted at least ten times. V is TRBV10-1 and J is TRBJ2-3, with 13 bases identical to TRBD2. With V trimmed by 2 bases and J by 1 base, 9 bases remained unmatched. CDR3 length: 19 residues. Germline assignment: CDR1 WNHNN and CDR2 SYGVQD (reference sequence). CDR3: CASSETILAGGPCTDTQYF. The CDR3 DNA reads TGCGCCAGCAGTGAGACCATACTAGCGGGAGGGCCATGCACAGATACGCAGTATTTT.

The chain recombines TRBV4-1 with TRBJ1-5, with D tentatively TRBD1 (5 bases). Looked up from germline, CDR1 is MGHRA and CDR2 is YSYEKL. V gave up 4 bases and J gave up 4 bases, with 17 bases separating them. The CDR3 covers 16 residues. CDR3 sequence reads: CASSLSRDSGNQPQHF. Here the CDR3 DNA reads TGCGCCAGCAGCCTATCCCGGGACTCTGGGAATCAGCCCCAGCATTTT.

This clonotype was picked up a small number of times. This sequence joins TRBV9 and TRBJ2-1, with TRBD2 matching over 14 bases. With 4 bases clipped from V and 7 bases from J, the junction kept 19 bases outside the gene matches. Germline V gives CDR1 SGDLS, CDR2 YYNGEE. The CDR3 sequence is 20 residues long. The CDR3 region is CASSPLLDPKGLAGENEQFF. CDR3 coding DNA: TGTGCCAGCAGCCCTCTGTTGGACCCCAAGGGACTAGCGGGAGAAAATGAGCAGTTCTTC.

The V and J genes are TRBV4-2 and TRBJ2-5, with TRBD2 matching over 9 bases. The CDR3 sequence is 15 residues long. Germline loops: CDR1 LGHNA, CDR2 YNFKEQ. V lost 4 bases, J lost 3 bases, and 6 bases stayed unmatched. In DNA, the CDR3 is TGTGCCAGCAGCCGGGGGAGACTAGCGGAAGAGACCCAGTACTTC. Protein product: CASSRGRLAEETQYF.

In this sample, this clonotype turned up many times. This chain links TRBV20-1 with TRBJ1-1, with a tentative D call TRBD1 (5 bases). The CDR3 contains 12 residues. V shed 8 bases and J shed 4 bases, with 14 bases lying between them. Germline lookup yields CDR1 DFQATT and CDR2 SNEGSKA (reference sequence). DNA for the CDR3: TGCAGTACGGACCTGGGGGGCACTGAAGCTTTCTTT. Protein sequence: CSTDLGGTEAFF.

In this sample, this clonotype turned up many times. The J gene is TRBJ2-1, the V gene TRBV12-3 or TRBV12-4; TRBD2 matches at 8 bases. The CDR3 extends over 15 amino acids. Trimming took 6 bases from V and 6 from J; bases not matched to a gene: 10. CDR3 DNA: TGTGCCAGCAGCCGTAGCGGGACTCATCGCAATGAGCAGTTCTTC. The encoded protein is CASSRSGTHRNEQFF.

In its sample, this clonotype was seen many times. The chain has TRBV20-1 and TRBJ2-1; 10 nucleotides agree with TRBD2. The trim removed 6 bases at V and 3 bases at J, leaving 8 bases unmatched. Germline V CDR1 and CDR2: DFQATT, SNEGSKA (reference sequence). The CDR3 extends over 15 amino acids. CDR3 protein: CSALGLAVDYNEQFF. The CDR3 DNA is TGCAGTGCGCTAGGACTAGCGGTCGACTACAATGAGCAGTTCTTC.

This clonotype showed up many times. The gene calls are TRBV20-1 and TRBJ2-1, with 7 positions matching TRBD2. Germline assignment: CDR1 DFQATT and CDR2 SNEGSKA (reference sequence). The CDR3 contains 14 residues. The V segment lost 6 bases and the J segment 8 bases; nucleotides outside the gene matches: 13. The CDR3 DNA reads TGCAGTGCGCTGCGGGGGTCCGGCCGGGATGAGCAGTTCTTC. Its translation: CSALRGSGRDEQFF.

The V gene is TRBV24-1, the J gene TRBJ1-1; the D is unclear. The germline V and J ends were trimmed by 3 bases and 6 bases, with 13 bases remaining between them. The CDR3 contains 14 residues. Germline loops: CDR1 KGHDR, CDR2 SFDVKD. The CDR3 DNA follows: TGTGCCACCAGTGATCATAAGGAATATTCTGAAGCTTTCTTT. Residues: CATSDHKEYSEAFF.

This clonotype was seen a few times. The rearrangement links TRBV10-3 to TRBJ2-7; D unclear. V lost 6 bases and J 9 bases, leaving 12 bases between the germline ends. CDR3 length: 11 amino acids. The germline V gene has CDR1 ENHRY and CDR2 SYGVKD. In DNA form, the CDR3 reads TGTGCCATCAGCGACTTTACTGGGCAGTACTTC. Residues: CAISDFTGQYF.

The gene calls are TRBV29-1 and TRBJ1-2; 11 bases align to TRBD1. Germline trimming cut 1 base from V and 3 bases from J; bases unmatched to any gene: 1. CDR3 length equals 14 residues. Looked up from germline, CDR1 is SQVTM and CDR2 is ANQGSEA. This chain's CDR3 is CSVEGGQGDYGYTF. The CDR3 DNA sequence: TGCAGCGTTGAAGGGGGACAGGGGGACTATGGCTACACCTTC. The complete variable domain, with remaining parts taken from reference TRBV29-1 and TRBJ1-2, reads SAVISQKPSRDICQRGTSLTIQCQVDSQVTMMFWYRQQPGQSLTLIATANQGSEATYESGFVIDKFPISRPNLTFSTLTVSNMSPEDSSIYLCSVEGGQGDYGYTFGSGTRLTVV.

This clonotype was detected ten times or more. The rearrangement links TRBV12-3 or TRBV12-4 to TRBJ1-2; maybe TRBD1 (5 bases). V lost 5 bases, J lost 2 bases, and 9 bases lay in between. The CDR3 sequence is 13 residues long. The CDR3 protein is CASSRQINYGYTF. DNA for the CDR3: TGTGCCAGCAGTAGACAGATAAACTATGGCTACACCTTC.

This clonotype came up many times. The CDR3 loop is CASSEVDLAVYEQYF. The CDR3 DNA is TGTGCCAGCAGTGAAGTGGACTTAGCGGTATACGAGCAGTACTTC. J is TRBJ2-7 and V is TRBV6-1; maybe TRBD2 (6 bases). CDR1 is MNHNS and CDR2 is SASEGT in the germline V gene. Trimming removed 1 base from V and 4 bases from J, with 14 bases in between. CDR3 length equals 15 residues.

This clonotype showed up just a few times. The chain joins TRBV7-6 to TRBJ1-6; D might be TRBD1 (6 bases). Germline CDR1 reads SGHVS; CDR2 reads FNYEAQ. Trimming shortened V by 5 bases and J by 5 bases, and 19 bases separated the two germline ends. CDR3 length: 17 residues. In DNA form, the CDR3 reads TGTGCCAGCAGCAAAAGTAGGGGGGGTTCCAATAATTCACCCCTCCACTTT. Its protein is CASSKSRGGSNNSPLHF.

This clonotype has only a few counts. V and J are TRBV20-1 and TRBJ2-7; no clear D. Looked up from germline, CDR1 is DFQATT and CDR2 is SNEGSKA (reference sequence). V lost 1 base to trimming and J lost 2 bases, with 9 bases between them. CDR3 length equals 13 residues. CDR3: CSARGTTPYEQYF. CDR3 in DNA: TGCAGTGCTAGAGGTACTACCCCCTACGAGCAGTACTTC.

This clonotype was recorded many times. The chain is built from TRBV11-1 and TRBJ2-3, with TRBD2 identical over 9 bases. V shed 2 bases, J shed 1 base, and the junction held 1 base outside the gene matches. Germline values: CDR1 SGHAT, CDR2 FQDESV (reference sequence). The CDR3 is 15 amino acids. The CDR3 coding sequence is TGTGCCAGCAGCTTACAGCGGGAGGGCACAGATACGCAGTATTTT. Protein product: CASSLQREGTDTQYF. The complete variable domain, with remaining parts taken from reference TRBV11-1 and TRBJ2-3, reads EAEVAQSPRYKITEKSQAVAFWCDPISGHATLYWYRQILGQGPELLVQFQDESVVDDSQLPKDRFSAERLKGVDSTLKIQPAELGDSAMYLCASSLQREGTDTQYFGPGTRLTVL.

Ten or more counts support this clonotype. One end of the junction fails to match germline, which may point to a read error. The chain couples TRBV24-1 to TRBJ2-2, with 9 bases lining up with TRBD1. CDR1 is KGHDR and CDR2 is SFDVKD in the germline V gene. CDR3 length equals 18 residues. CDR3 sequence: CATSPTGGLRARTGELLF. CDR3 in DNA: TGTGCCACCAGCCCGACAGGGGGGTTGAGGGCACGCACCGGGGAGCTGCTTTTT.

This clonotype was seen at least ten times. The V gene is TRBV27, the J gene TRBJ1-5; maybe TRBD1 (6 bases). Germline lookup yields CDR1 MNHEY and CDR2 SMNVEV (reference sequence). The CDR3 totals 15 residues. Trimming took 5 bases from V and 3 from J, leaving 14 bases between them. The CDR3 DNA follows: TGTGCCAGCAGTGCGGGGGACACCAACAATCAGCCCCAGCATTTT. Amino acid sequence: CASSAGDTNNQPQHF.

At least ten counts were recorded for this clonotype. The chain employs TRBV24-1 and TRBJ1-1; TRBD1 might be the D (5 bases). With 2 bases removed from V and 1 base from J, the gap between germline ends came to 7 bases. The CDR3 extends over 14 amino acids. Germline lookup yields CDR1 KGHDR and CDR2 SFDVKD. The DNA for the CDR3 is TGTGCCACCAGTGATTCACAGGAGAACACTGAAGCTTTCTTT. Translation: CATSDSQENTEAFF.

The count of this clonotype is one. This chain joins TRBV12-3 or TRBV12-4 and TRBJ2-1, with 9 bases that match TRBD1. This CDR3 has 15 residues. V dropped 8 bases and J dropped 6; count of bases not matched to a gene: 11. DNA for the CDR3: TGTGCCAGCCACTTAAGGGGACAGGGCGGCAATGAGCAGTTCTTC. It yields the protein CASHLRGQGGNEQFF.

This clonotype was recorded at least ten times. The J gene is TRBJ2-1, the V gene TRBV28; perhaps TRBD1 as D (6 bases). The V end was cut by 8 bases, the J end by 10 bases, with 18 bases between. This CDR3 is 13 amino acids long. Germline CDR1 is MDHEN and CDR2 is SYDVKM. CDR3: CASRWGRLEEQFF. CDR3 in DNA: TGTGCCAGCCGTTGGGGGCGTCTCGAGGAGCAGTTCTTC.

This clonotype appeared a few times. This rearrangement joins TRBV20-1 to TRBJ1-3, with 8 bases fitting TRBD1. J lost 0 bases, V lost 6 bases, and 7 bases had no gene match. Germline V gene sequence: CDR1 DFQATT, CDR2 SNEGSKA (reference sequence). The CDR3 runs to 15 residues. This CDR3 is CSAQGQAVSGNTIYF. Here the CDR3 DNA reads TGCAGTGCGCAGGGACAGGCCGTCTCTGGAAACACCATATATTTT.

This clonotype was recorded at least ten times. This chain connects TRBV7-3 to TRBJ2-1; possible D gene TRBD2, 5 bases. CDR3 length: 14 amino acids. Per the germline V gene, CDR1 is SGHTA and CDR2 is FQGTGA. The V and J ends lost 1 base and 5 bases respectively, with 9 bases between them. The CDR3 sequence: CASSLMLADNEQFF. The CDR3 DNA is TGTGCCAGCAGCTTAATGCTAGCAGACAATGAGCAGTTCTTC.

This clonotype was recorded a few times. Likely a read error: the CDR3 ends without its conserved phenylalanine or tryptophan. V usage is TRBV27 and J usage is TRBJ2-7, with a weak D call TRBD1 (6 bases). Germline values: CDR1 MNHEY, CDR2 SMNVEV (reference sequence). V lost 2 bases and J lost 4, with 18 bases in between. This CDR3 contains 16 residues. Written as DNA, the CDR3 is TGTGCCAGCAGTTTAAACCTGGACAGAGGATTTTACGAGCAGTACTTA. It yields the protein CASSLNLDRGFYEQYL.

A few counts support this clonotype. This chain links TRBV29-1 with TRBJ2-7; tentatively, D is TRBD2 (6 bases). Germline lookup yields CDR1 SQVTM and CDR2 ANQGSEA. V dropped 5 bases and J dropped 2 bases, with 19 bases sitting between them. This CDR3 region has 15 residues. The CDR3 loop reads CSVSLAGGPTYEQYF. CDR3 nucleotide sequence: TGCAGCGTTTCCTTAGCCGGAGGGCCCACCTACGAGCAGTACTTC.

This clonotype was observed at least ten times. This chain joins TRBV29-1 and TRBJ1-1; D unclear. The CDR3 contains 13 residues. Looked up from germline, CDR1 is SQVTM and CDR2 is ANQGSEA. Trimming took off 0 bases at V and 7 bases at J, with 12 bases between the two ends. The CDR3 nucleotides are TGCAGCGTTGAAGAGGGAAGGTGGGATGAAGCTTTCTTT. Protein sequence: CSVEEGRWDEAFF.

This clonotype was observed a handful of times. With a much larger clone just one base away, this may be a read error. It is likely a read error, because the conserved phenylalanine at the end of the CDR3 is missing. No DNA is shown, since the ends of the CDR3 on it are uncertain; the CDR3 is the one TCRdb lists. The chain recombines TRBV20-1 with TRBJ2-1; no DNA check was done on the table's D call, TRBD2. The CDR3 extends over 9 residues, inclusive of both ends. Per germline, CDR1 DFQATT and CDR2 SNEGSKA (reference sequence). This chain's CDR3 is CSARGLRTP.

Only a few counts were recorded for this clonotype. A read error may produce the germline difference seen at one junction end. This chain uses TRBV27 with TRBJ2-1; D remains unclear. In germline, CDR1 is MNHEY, CDR2 SMNVEV (reference sequence). The CDR3 covers 16 residues. CDR3 sequence: CAGSSGTTPSYNEQFF. The CDR3 region has the DNA TGTGCCGGCAGTTCGGGCACGACCCCCTCCTACAATGAGCAGTTCTTC.